One and the same sample provided the 30 T cell receptor beta chains below, sequenced in a study of CD8+ T cells in alopecia areata. Documented treatment: oral pan-JAK inhibitor, 5-10 mg twice daily. Extracted from the samples, RNA was reverse transcribed into cDNA to serve as the sequencing template. Method: immunoSEQ multiplex PCR; TCRdb's copy keeps in-frame clones and lacks some. The table records some 120,000 clones, roughly 55% of them present only once. The input for sequencing was CD4+ T cells sorted from blood, taken at week 4, from a patient treated with tofacitinib. All receptors come from a human donor with alopecia areata.

There are a few counts of this clone. CDR3 region: CSVATGGRGYTF. The CDR3 nucleotides are TGCAGCGTTGCTACCGGGGGCAGGGGCTACACCTTC. V and J are TRBV29-1 and TRBJ1-2; D possibly corresponds to TRBD1 (6 bases). Trimming left V 4 bases short and J 8 bases short, with 14 bases between. CDR3 length: 12 residues. CDR1 and CDR2 from the germline V gene are SQVTM and ANQGSEA.

This clone was recorded once. V gene TRBV5-6 combines with J gene TRBJ2-5; D is unclear. Germline V gives CDR1 SGHDT, CDR2 YYEEEE. Trimming took 6 bases from V and 5 from J, leaving 8 bases between them. The CDR3 runs 11 residues. CDR3 in amino acids: CASMDRETQYF. CDR3 in DNA: TGTGCCAGCATGGATCGGGAGACCCAGTACTTC. The full variable domain, with the rest looked up from reference TRBV5-6 and TRBJ2-5, is DAGVTQSPTHLIKTRGQQVTLRCSPKSGHDTVSWYQQALGQGPQFIFQYYEEEERQRGNFPDRFSGHQFPNYSSELNVNALLLGDSALYLCASMDRETQYFGPGTRLLVL.

V and J are TRBV27 and TRBJ1-1; D is ambiguous. CDR3 size: 13 residues. V lost 5 bases to trimming and J lost 8 bases, with 15 bases between them. CDR1 and CDR2 from the germline V gene are MNHEY and SMNVEV (reference sequence). In DNA form, the CDR3 reads TGTGCCAGCAGTCGCCGGGAGGGCGGAGAAGCTTTCTTT. Translation gives CASSRREGGEAFF.

This chain joins TRBV29-1 and TRBJ2-5; 7 bases match TRBD1. CDR3 length: 14 amino acids. V dropped 7 bases and J dropped 2; count of bases not matched to a gene: 10. Germline CDR1 is SQVTM and CDR2 is ANQGSEA. The CDR3 DNA is TGCAGCGCCAAAAGGGACAGCCATCAAGAGACCCAGTACTTC. Translating gives CSAKRDSHQETQYF.

The V and J genes are TRBV29-1 and TRBJ1-2; no clear D gene. The CDR3 is made up of 13 amino acids. Trimming removed 4 bases from V and 4 bases from J, with 13 bases in between. The V gene's germline CDR1 is SQVTM and CDR2 ANQGSEA. The CDR3 DNA is TGCAGCGTTGTTTTTGATGGATTCTATGGCTACACCTTC. This gives the protein CSVVFDGFYGYTF. Using reference TRBV29-1 and TRBJ1-2 for the parts outside the CDR3, the full variable domain is SAVISQKPSRDICQRGTSLTIQCQVDSQVTMMFWYRQQPGQSLTLIATANQGSEATYESGFVIDKFPISRPNLTFSTLTVSNMSPEDSSIYLCSVVFDGFYGYTFGSGTRLTVV.

This clone occurred a few times. The chain carries TRBV15 and TRBJ1-1, with a possible D match to TRBD1 (6 bases). V lost 7 bases and J lost 2, with 11 bases in between. The germline gives CDR1 LNHNV, CDR2 YYDKDF (reference sequence). The CDR3 totals 13 residues. The CDR3, as DNA: TGTGCCACCACCATGACAGGAAACACTGAAGCTTTCTTT. It translates to CATTMTGNTEAFF.

This clone was counted once. This chain links TRBV19 with TRBJ2-5; D unresolved. The CDR3 contains 12 residues. Germline loops: CDR1 LNHDA, CDR2 SQIVND (reference sequence). Trimming left V 6 bases short and J 5 bases short, with 10 bases between. CDR3 sequence: CASSILGETQYF. In DNA, the CDR3 is TGTGCCAGTAGCATCCTTGGGGAGACCCAGTACTTC.

This clone was observed a few times. This CDR3 is also generated by other DNA sequences in the sample. This sequence joins TRBV18 and TRBJ2-5; possible D gene TRBD1, 5 bases. Trimming removed 3 bases from V and 3 bases from J, with 5 bases in between. This CDR3 is 12 amino acids long. Germline V lookup: CDR1 KGHSH, CDR2 LQKENI. The CDR3 DNA reads as TGTGCCAGCTCACCCAGGGAAGAGACCCAGTACTTC. It specifies CASSPREETQYF.

The genes are TRBV7-9 and TRBJ2-6; tentatively, D is TRBD2 (5 bases). Germline V gene sequence: CDR1 SEHNR, CDR2 FQNEAQ (reference sequence). The V and J ends lost 2 bases and 0 bases respectively, with 14 bases between them. The length of the CDR3 is 18 residues. CDR3 sequence (DNA): TGTGCCAGCAGCTTACGCCCTACGGGGATCTCTGGGGCCAACGTCCTGACTTTC. Translating it yields CASSLRPTGISGANVLTF.

V usage is TRBV5-4 and J usage is TRBJ2-5; 10 positions agree with TRBD2. Germline V CDR1 and CDR2: SGHNT, YYREEE (reference sequence). CDR3 length: 16 amino acids. V lost 5 bases to trimming and J lost 0 bases; unmatched junction nucleotides: 7. CDR3 sequence (DNA): TGTGCCAGCAGGCTAACTAGCGGGGCTTACCAAGAGACCCAGTACTTC. Protein: CASRLTSGAYQETQYF.

The chain has TRBV7-8 and TRBJ2-2; TRBD1 or TRBD2 may be the D gene (5 bases each). This CDR3 is 15 amino acids long. The germline CDR1 and CDR2 sequences are SGHVS and FQNEAQ. The V end was cut by 5 bases, the J end by 5 bases, with 15 bases between. In DNA form, the CDR3 reads TGTGCCAGCAGCCAGGGACGGGATTGGACCGGGGAGCTGTTTTTT. This encodes CASSQGRDWTGELFF.

The chain has TRBV2 and TRBJ2-1; D is perhaps TRBD1 or TRBD2 (5 bases each). V was pared by 4 bases and J by 8 bases, with 12 bases between. The V gene's germline CDR1 is SNHLY and CDR2 FYNNEI. The CDR3 covers 13 residues. The CDR3 DNA reads as TGTGCCAGCAGTGGATTCCGGGACGATGAGCAGTTCTTC. Translating it yields CASSGFRDDEQFF.

The chain links TRBV27 to TRBJ1-4, with 9 nucleotides matching TRBD1. V shed 0 bases, J shed 8 bases, and the junction held 4 bases outside the gene matches. The CDR3 runs 15 residues. Germline-derived CDR1 and CDR2 are MNHEY and SMNVEV (reference sequence). CDR3 sequence (DNA): TGTGCCAGCAGTTTATCGGGGACAGGGAACGAAAAACTGTTTTTT. Protein sequence: CASSLSGTGNEKLFF.

The CDR3 DNA reads TGTGCCATTCAGGACAGGGACAGGGAGCCCCAGCATTTT. Residues: CAIQDRDREPQHF. V usage is TRBV10-3 and J usage is TRBJ1-5; 9 bases match TRBD1. V shed 9 bases and J 8 bases; nucleotides not matched to a gene: 8. The CDR3 has 13 residues. Germline CDR1 is ENHRY and CDR2 is SYGVKD.

The CDR3 loop is CASSRTNTGELFF. CDR3 nucleotide sequence: TGTGCCAGCAGCCGAACGAACACCGGGGAGCTGTTTTTT. The chain uses TRBV5-4 and TRBJ2-2, with no clear D. Germline CDR1 SGHNT, CDR2 YYREEE (reference sequence). CDR3 length equals 13 residues. V was clipped by 4 bases and J by 0 bases, with 4 bases between them.

This chain uses TRBV5-1 with TRBJ2-5; either TRBD1 or TRBD2 may fit D (5 bases each). This CDR3 is 14 amino acids long. The germline gives CDR1 SGHRS, CDR2 YFSETQ. The V end lost 1 base, the J end lost 5 bases, and 12 bases lay between the germline ends. The CDR3 bases are TGCGCCAGCAGCTTGTCCGGGGCTGTGGAGACCCAGTACTTC. Residues: CASSLSGAVETQYF.

V gene TRBV18 combines with J gene TRBJ2-3; 8 positions match TRBD1. Trimming at V came to 0 bases and at J to 4 bases, leaving 3 bases not matched to a gene. There are 15 residues in the CDR3. The V gene's germline CDR1 is KGHSH and CDR2 LQKENI. The CDR3 DNA follows: TGTGCCAGCTCACCACCGGCAGGGGGCCCAGATACGCAGTATTTT. It codes for CASSPPAGGPDTQYF.

This clone was observed a few times. V gene TRBV2 combines with J gene TRBJ2-2; D is unclear. V dropped 4 bases and J dropped 3 bases, with 3 bases sitting between them. Germline V gene data show CDR1 as SNHLY and CDR2 as FYNNEI. This CDR3 region has 12 residues. CDR3 sequence (DNA): TGTGCCAGCAGTGGGGACACCGGGGAGCTGTTTTTT. Its protein is CASSGDTGELFF.

CDR3 residues: CATSRARTDYGYTF. The CDR3 DNA is TGTGCCACCAGCAGAGCAAGGACAGACTATGGCTACACCTTC. The chain has TRBV15 and TRBJ1-2, with D possibly matching TRBD1 (6 bases). CDR3 length equals 14 residues. Germline V gives CDR1 LNHNV, CDR2 YYDKDF (reference sequence). V was clipped by 1 base and J by 3 bases, with 9 bases between them.

J is TRBJ2-5 and V is TRBV5-1; TRBD2 matches 9 bases. This CDR3 has 16 residues. Trimming removed 4 bases from V and 2 bases from J; junction bases left unmatched: 9. The germline gives CDR1 SGHRS, CDR2 YFSETQ. CDR3 sequence (DNA): TGCGCCAGCAGCCTCCACTCAGCGGGGGGTCAAGAGACCCAGTACTTC. Translated: CASSLHSAGGQETQYF.

This clone was seen a handful of times. The J gene is TRBJ1-2, the V gene TRBV29-1; TRBD1 matches 7 bases. Germline CDR1 reads SQVTM; CDR2 reads ANQGSEA. The CDR3 covers 14 residues. V lost 1 base, J lost 1 base, and 3 bases stayed unmatched. CDR3 loop: CSVEVDRVNYGYTF. The CDR3, as DNA: TGCAGCGTTGAAGTAGACAGGGTTAACTATGGCTACACCTTC.

This chain joins TRBV28 and TRBJ2-7, with 10 bases aligning to TRBD1. CDR1 MDHEN and CDR2 SYDVKM come from the germline V gene. The CDR3 sequence is 15 residues long. V lost 6 bases, J lost 3 bases, and 8 bases stayed unmatched. CDR3 DNA sequence: TGTGCCAGCAGGACCACGGGACAGGGGTTCTACGAGCAGTACTTC. It specifies CASRTTGQGFYEQYF.

The chain carries TRBV29-1 and TRBJ2-3; D not resolved. Per germline, CDR1 SQVTM and CDR2 ANQGSEA. CDR3 length: 13 residues. Trimming removed 4 bases from V and 3 bases from J, with 11 bases in between. The CDR3 here is CSVVRSPTDTQYF. The DNA for the CDR3 is TGCAGCGTTGTAAGAAGCCCTACAGATACGCAGTATTTT.

J is TRBJ2-3 and V is TRBV30; tentative D call: TRBD2 (5 bases). The CDR3 runs 13 residues. Trimming stripped 4 bases from V and 10 bases from J, with 18 bases between. Germline V gene lookup returns CDR1 GTSNPN and CDR2 SVGIG (reference sequence). CDR3 DNA: TGTGCCTGGAAGTCGGATCGGGATAGTTCGCAGTATTTT. Its protein is CAWKSDRDSSQYF.

V gene TRBV5-8 combines with J gene TRBJ2-2, with TRBD1 matching 8 bases. CDR3 size: 15 residues. The V gene end was trimmed by 0 bases and the J gene end by 5 bases; junction bases not matched to a gene: 3. Germline CDR1 SGHTS, CDR2 YDEGEE. The CDR3 region has the DNA TGTGCCAGCAGCTTGGGGACAGGGTGGACCGGGGAGCTGTTTTTT. It specifies CASSLGTGWTGELFF.

In its sample, this clone was seen once. The gene calls are TRBV6-7 and TRBJ2-7; D unclear. TRBV6-7 is reported as an ORF; its role is uncertain. V dropped 2 bases and J dropped 2 bases, with 7 bases sitting between them. CDR3 length: 13 amino acids. CDR3 residues: CASSYGQPYEQYF. CDR3 nucleotides: TGTGCCAGCAGTTACGGGCAGCCCTACGAGCAGTACTTC.

Here the CDR3 DNA reads TGTGCCAGCAGCTTGGATAGCGGGGCCTACAATGAGCAGTTCTTC. This translates into CASSLDSGAYNEQFF. The chain combines TRBV5-4 with TRBJ2-1, with 8 bases that match TRBD2. J lost 2 bases, V lost 0 bases, and 1 base had no gene match. CDR1 and CDR2 (germline): SGHNT, YYREEE (reference sequence). This CDR3 spans 15 amino acids.

The rearrangement links TRBV7-8 to TRBJ2-6, with D hard to call. CDR1 is SGHVS, CDR2 FQNEAQ, per germline. CDR3 length: 20 amino acids. Trimming took 5 bases from V and 0 from J, leaving 23 bases between them. CDR3 bases: TGTGCCAGCAGCATCAATGAGCGTTCCACCTCTAGCTCTGGGGCCAACGTCCTGACTTTC. Amino acid sequence: CASSINERSTSSSGANVLTF. Complete variable domain (other parts from reference TRBV7-8 and TRBJ2-6): GAGVSQSPRYKVAKRGQDVALRCDPISGHVSLFWYQQALGQGPEFLTYFQNEAQLDKSGLPSDRFFAERPEGSVSTLKIQRTQQEDSAVYLCASSINERSTSSSGANVLTFGAGSRLTVL.

The J gene is TRBJ2-7, the V gene TRBV9; a possible D gene is TRBD2 (6 bases). This CDR3 has 14 residues. Trimming left V 2 bases short and J 2 bases short, with 11 bases between. Germline CDR1 SGDLS, CDR2 YYNGEE. The CDR3 loop is CASSVGRGTYEQYF. The CDR3 region has the DNA TGTGCCAGCAGCGTGGGTCGGGGGACCTACGAGCAGTACTTC. Drawing the rest from reference TRBV9 and TRBJ2-7, the complete variable domain is DSGVTQTPKHLITATGQRVTLRCSPRSGDLSVYWYQQSLDQGLQFLIQYYNGEERAKGNILERFSAQQFPDLHSELNLSSLELGDSALYFCASSVGRGTYEQYFGPGTRLTVT.

J is TRBJ2-1 and V is TRBV7-2, with 8 bases aligning to TRBD2. In germline, CDR1 is SGHTA, CDR2 FQGNSA. This CDR3 comprises 15 residues. The ends lost 5 bases at V and 8 bases at J; junction bases unmatched: 11. CDR3 bases: TGTGCCAGCAGCCTCGCGGGGGGAGTTATCCATGAGCAGTTCTTC. Translated, it gives CASSLAGGVIHEQFF.